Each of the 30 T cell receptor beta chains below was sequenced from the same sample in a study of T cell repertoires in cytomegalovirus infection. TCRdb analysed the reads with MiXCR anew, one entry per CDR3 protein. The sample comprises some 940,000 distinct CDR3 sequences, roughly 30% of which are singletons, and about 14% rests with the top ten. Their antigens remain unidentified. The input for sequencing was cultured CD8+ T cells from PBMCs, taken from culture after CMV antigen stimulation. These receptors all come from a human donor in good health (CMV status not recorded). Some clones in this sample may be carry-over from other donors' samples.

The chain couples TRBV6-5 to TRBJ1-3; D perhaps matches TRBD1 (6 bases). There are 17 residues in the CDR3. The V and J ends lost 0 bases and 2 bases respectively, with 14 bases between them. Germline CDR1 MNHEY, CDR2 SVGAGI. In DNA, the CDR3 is TGTGCCAGCAGTTACTCGCGGCCAGGGGACCCTGGAAACACCATATATTTT. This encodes CASSYSRPGDPGNTIYF.

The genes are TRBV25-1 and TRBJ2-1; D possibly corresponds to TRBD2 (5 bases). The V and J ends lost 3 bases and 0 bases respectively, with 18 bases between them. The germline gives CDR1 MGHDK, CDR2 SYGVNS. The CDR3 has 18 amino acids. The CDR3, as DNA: TGTGCCAGCAGTGATCCAGGAGCCACGGGGAGCTCCTACAATGAGCAGTTCTTC. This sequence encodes CASSDPGATGSSYNEQFF.

The CDR3 reads CASSLGVHEAFF. The CDR3 DNA reads TGTGCCAGTAGCCTGGGGGTTCACGAAGCTTTCTTT. V gene TRBV19 combines with J gene TRBJ1-1, with D perhaps TRBD1 (5 bases). Germline V gene data show CDR1 as LNHDA and CDR2 as SQIVND (reference sequence). V shed 6 bases and J shed 8 bases, with 13 bases lying between them. The CDR3 contains 12 residues.

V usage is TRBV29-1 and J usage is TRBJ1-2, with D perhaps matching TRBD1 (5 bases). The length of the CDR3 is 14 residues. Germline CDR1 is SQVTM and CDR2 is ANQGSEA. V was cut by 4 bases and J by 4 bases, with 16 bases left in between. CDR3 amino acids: CSVGGAGWRYGYTF. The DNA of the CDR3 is TGCAGCGTTGGTGGGGCAGGGTGGCGCTATGGCTACACCTTC.

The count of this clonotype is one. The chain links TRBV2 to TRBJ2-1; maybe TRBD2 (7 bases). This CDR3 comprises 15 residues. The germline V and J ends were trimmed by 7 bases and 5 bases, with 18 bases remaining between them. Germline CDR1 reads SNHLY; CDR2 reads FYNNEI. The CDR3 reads CASTRPRGAHNEQFF. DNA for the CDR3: TGTGCCAGCACTCGGCCCCGGGGGGCGCACAATGAGCAGTTCTTC.

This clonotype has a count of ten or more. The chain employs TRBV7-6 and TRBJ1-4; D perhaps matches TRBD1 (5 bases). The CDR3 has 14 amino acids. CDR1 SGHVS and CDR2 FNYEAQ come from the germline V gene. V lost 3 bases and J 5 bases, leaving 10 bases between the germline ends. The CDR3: CASSLTEVNEKLFF. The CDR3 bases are TGTGCCAGCAGCTTGACAGAAGTGAATGAAAAACTGTTTTTT.

CDR3 coding DNA: TGTGCCAGCAGCTTAGATCTAGGGCTATTACAAGAGACCCAGTACTTC. Translation gives CASSLDLGLLQETQYF. The V call is TRBV7-2, the J call TRBJ2-5; no clear D. Germline CDR1 and CDR2: SGHTA and FQGNSA. Between the trimmed V and J ends, which lost 1 base and 2 bases, there was a span of 14 bases. The CDR3 has 16 residues.

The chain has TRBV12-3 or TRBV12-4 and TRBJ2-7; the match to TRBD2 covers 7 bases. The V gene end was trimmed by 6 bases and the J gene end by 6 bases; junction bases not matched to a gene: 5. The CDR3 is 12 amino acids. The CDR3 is CASSPGGSEQYF. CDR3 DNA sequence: TGTGCCAGCAGCCCCGGGGGGAGCGAGCAGTACTTC.

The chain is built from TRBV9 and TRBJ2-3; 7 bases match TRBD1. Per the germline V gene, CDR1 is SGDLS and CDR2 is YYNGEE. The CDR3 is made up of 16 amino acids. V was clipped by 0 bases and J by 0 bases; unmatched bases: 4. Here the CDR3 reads CASSVEGQSSTDTQYF. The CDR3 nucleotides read TGTGCCAGCAGCGTAGAGGGACAGAGTAGCACAGATACGCAGTATTTT. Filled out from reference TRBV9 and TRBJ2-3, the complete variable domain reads DSGVTQTPKHLITATGQRVTLRCSPRSGDLSVYWYQQSLDQGLQFLIQYYNGEERAKGNILERFSAQQFPDLHSELNLSSLELGDSALYFCASSVEGQSSTDTQYFGPGTRLTVL.

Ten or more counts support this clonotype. In nucleotides, the CDR3 is TGTGCCAGCAGCTTCAGGGGGCACGAGGCCAAAAACATTCAGTACTTC. This gives the protein CASSFRGHEAKNIQYF. The V call is TRBV7-2, the J call TRBJ2-4, with 8 bases aligning to TRBD1. Germline lookup yields CDR1 SGHTA and CDR2 FQGNSA. The CDR3 loop spans 16 amino acids. Trimming took 3 bases from V and 1 from J; bases not matched to a gene: 5.

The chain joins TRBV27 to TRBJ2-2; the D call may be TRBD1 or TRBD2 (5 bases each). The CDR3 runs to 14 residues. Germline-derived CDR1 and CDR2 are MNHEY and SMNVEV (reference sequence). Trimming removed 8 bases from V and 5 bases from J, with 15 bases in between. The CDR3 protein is CASPPMGRTGELFF. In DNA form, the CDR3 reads TGTGCCAGCCCCCCAATGGGACGGACCGGGGAGCTGTTTTTT.

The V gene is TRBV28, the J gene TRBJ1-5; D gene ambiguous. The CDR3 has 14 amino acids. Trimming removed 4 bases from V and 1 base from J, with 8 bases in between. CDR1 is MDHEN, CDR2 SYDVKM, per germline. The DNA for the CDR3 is TGTGCCAGCAGTTCCCAGGAGAGCAATCAGCCCCAGCATTTT. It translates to CASSSQESNQPQHF.

The CDR3, as DNA: TGTGCCAGTAGTATACAGGGGGCTGCAGATACGCAGTATTTT. Translation: CASSIQGAADTQYF. The chain recombines TRBV19 with TRBJ2-3, with 8 bases aligning to TRBD1. J lost 4 bases, V lost 2 bases, and 2 bases had no gene match. Germline-derived CDR1 and CDR2 are LNHDA and SQIVND (reference sequence). The CDR3 loop spans 14 amino acids.

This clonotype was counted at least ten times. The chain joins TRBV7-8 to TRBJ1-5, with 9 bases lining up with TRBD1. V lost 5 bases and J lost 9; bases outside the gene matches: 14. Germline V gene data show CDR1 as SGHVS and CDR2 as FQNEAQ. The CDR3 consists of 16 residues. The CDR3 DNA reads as TGTGCCAGCAGCCTGGCCGGGGACAGGGTGGGGAGGCCCCAGCATTTT. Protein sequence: CASSLAGDRVGRPQHF.

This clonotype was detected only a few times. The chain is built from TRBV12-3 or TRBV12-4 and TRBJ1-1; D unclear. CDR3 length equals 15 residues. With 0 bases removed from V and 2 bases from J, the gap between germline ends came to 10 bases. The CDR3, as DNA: TGTGCCAGCAGTTTAGCCCACGGGTCAAACACTGAAGCTTTCTTT. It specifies CASSLAHGSNTEAFF.

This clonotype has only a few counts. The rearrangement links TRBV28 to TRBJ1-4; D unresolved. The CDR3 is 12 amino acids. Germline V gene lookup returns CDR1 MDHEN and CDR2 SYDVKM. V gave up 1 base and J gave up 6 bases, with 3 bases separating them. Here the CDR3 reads CASSLSHEKLFF. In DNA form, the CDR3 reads TGTGCCAGCAGTTTATCCCATGAAAAACTGTTTTTT.

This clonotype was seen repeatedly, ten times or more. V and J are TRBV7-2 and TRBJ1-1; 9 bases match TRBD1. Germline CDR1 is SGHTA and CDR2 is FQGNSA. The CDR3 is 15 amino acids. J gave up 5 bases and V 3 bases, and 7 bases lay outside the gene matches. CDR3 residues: CASSFNRGLDTEAFF. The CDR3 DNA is TGTGCCAGCAGCTTTAACAGGGGGCTCGATACTGAAGCTTTCTTT.

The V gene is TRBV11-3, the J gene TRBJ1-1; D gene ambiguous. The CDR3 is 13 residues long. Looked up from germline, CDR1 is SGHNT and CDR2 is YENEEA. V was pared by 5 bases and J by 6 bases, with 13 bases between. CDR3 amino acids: CASSADTFSEAFF. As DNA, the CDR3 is TGTGCCAGCAGCGCAGACACTTTCTCTGAAGCTTTCTTT. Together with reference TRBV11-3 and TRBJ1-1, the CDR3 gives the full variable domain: EAGVVQSPRYKIIEKKQPVAFWCNPISGHNTLYWYLQNLGQGPELLIRYENEEAVDDSQLPKDRFSAERLKGVDSTLKIQPAELGDSAVYLCASSADTFSEAFFGQGTRLTVV.

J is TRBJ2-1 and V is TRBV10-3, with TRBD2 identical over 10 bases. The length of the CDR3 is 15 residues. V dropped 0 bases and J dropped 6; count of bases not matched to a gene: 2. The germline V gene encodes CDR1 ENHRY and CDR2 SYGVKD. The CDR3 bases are TGTGCCATCAGTGAGTCGCAGCGGGGGGGCAATGAGCAGTTCTTC. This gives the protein CAISESQRGGNEQFF.

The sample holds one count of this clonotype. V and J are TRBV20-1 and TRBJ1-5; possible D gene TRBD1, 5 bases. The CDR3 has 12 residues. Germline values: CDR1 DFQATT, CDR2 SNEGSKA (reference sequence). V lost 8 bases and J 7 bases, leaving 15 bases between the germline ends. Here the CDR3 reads CSQGVLGQPQHF. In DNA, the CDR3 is TGCAGTCAAGGGGTTTTAGGGCAGCCCCAGCATTTT.

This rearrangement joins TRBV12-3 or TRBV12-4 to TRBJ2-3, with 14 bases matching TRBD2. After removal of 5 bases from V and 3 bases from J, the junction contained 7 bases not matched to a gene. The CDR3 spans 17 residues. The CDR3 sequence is CASSLTRLAGGTDTQYF. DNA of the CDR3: TGTGCCAGCAGTCTAACCCGACTAGCGGGGGGGACAGATACGCAGTATTTT.

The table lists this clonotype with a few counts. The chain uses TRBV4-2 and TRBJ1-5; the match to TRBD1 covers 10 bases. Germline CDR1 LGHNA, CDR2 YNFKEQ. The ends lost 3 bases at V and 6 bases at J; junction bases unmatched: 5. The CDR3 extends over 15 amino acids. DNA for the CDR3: TGTGCCAGCAGCCAGTGGACAGGGGGTAGTCAGCCCCAGCATTTT. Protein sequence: CASSQWTGGSQPQHF.

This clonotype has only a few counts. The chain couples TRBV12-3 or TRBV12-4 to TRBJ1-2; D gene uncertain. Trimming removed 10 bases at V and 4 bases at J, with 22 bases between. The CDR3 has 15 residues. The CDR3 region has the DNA TGTGCCACCCATCAGGCAGGTGATGTTTCCTATGGCTACACCTTC. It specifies CATHQAGDVSYGYTF.

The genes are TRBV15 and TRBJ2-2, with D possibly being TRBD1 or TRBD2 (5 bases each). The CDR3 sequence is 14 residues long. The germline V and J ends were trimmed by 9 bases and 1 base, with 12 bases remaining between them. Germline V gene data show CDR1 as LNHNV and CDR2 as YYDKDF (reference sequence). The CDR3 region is CATRGDGNTGELFF. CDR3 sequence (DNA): TGTGCCACGAGAGGGGACGGGAACACCGGGGAGCTGTTTTTT.

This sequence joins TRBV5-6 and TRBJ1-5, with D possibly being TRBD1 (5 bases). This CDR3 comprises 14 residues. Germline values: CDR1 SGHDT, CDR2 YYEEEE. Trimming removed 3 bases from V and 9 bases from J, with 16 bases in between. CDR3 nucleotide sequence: TGTGCCAGCAGCTACCGGGACGGTTTGTGGCCCCAGCATTTT. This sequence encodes CASSYRDGLWPQHF.

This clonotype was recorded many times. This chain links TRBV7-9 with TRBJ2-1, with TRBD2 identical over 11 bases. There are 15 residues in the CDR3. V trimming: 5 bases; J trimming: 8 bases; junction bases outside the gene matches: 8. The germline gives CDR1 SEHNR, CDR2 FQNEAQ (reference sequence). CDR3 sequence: CASSTNSGGEYEQFF. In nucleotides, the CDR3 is TGTGCCAGCAGCACAAATAGCGGGGGGGAGTATGAGCAGTTCTTC.

CDR3 coding DNA: TGCGCCAGCAGCGCCGACGGGACTTTCGATGAGCAGTTCTTC. Protein: CASSADGTFDEQFF. The chain couples TRBV4-1 to TRBJ2-1, with TRBD2 as a possible D gene (6 bases). Trimming left V 5 bases short and J 8 bases short, with 16 bases between. Per the germline V gene, CDR1 is MGHRA and CDR2 is YSYEKL. The CDR3 contains 14 residues.

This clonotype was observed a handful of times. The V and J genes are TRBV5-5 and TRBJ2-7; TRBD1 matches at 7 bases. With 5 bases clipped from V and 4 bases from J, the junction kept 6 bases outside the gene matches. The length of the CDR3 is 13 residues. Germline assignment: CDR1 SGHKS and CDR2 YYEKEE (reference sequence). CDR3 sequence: CASRGDSFYEQYV. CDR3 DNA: TGTGCCAGCAGGGGGGACAGTTTTTACGAGCAGTACGTC.

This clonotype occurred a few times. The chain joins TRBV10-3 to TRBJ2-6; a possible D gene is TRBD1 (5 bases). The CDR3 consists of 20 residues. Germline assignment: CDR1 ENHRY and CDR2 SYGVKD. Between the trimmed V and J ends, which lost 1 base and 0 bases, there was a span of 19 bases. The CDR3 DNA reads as TGTGCCATCAGTGAGTGGCTCCCCAACAGGAAGCACTCTGGGGCCAACGTCCTGACTTTC. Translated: CAISEWLPNRKHSGANVLTF.

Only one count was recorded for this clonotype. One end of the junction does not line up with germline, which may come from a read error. The CDR3 DNA reads as TGTACCAGCAGTTTTCGGGGGAGCAATCAGCCCCAGCATTTT. This gives the protein CTSSFRGSNQPQHF. The genes are TRBV12-3 or TRBV12-4 and TRBJ1-5; D possibly corresponds to TRBD1 (5 bases). The CDR3 is 14 residues long.